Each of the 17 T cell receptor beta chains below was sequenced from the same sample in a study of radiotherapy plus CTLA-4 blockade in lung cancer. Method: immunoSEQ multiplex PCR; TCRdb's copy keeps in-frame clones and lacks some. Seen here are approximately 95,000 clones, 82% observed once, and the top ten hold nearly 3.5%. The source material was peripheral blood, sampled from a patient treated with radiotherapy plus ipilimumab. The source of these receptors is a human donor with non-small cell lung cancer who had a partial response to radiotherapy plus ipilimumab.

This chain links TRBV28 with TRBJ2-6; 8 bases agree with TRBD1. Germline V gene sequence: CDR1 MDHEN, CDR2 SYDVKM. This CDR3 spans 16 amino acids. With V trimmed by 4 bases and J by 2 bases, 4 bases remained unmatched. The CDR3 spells CASSSPQGAGANVLTF. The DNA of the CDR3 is TGTGCCAGCAGTTCCCCACAGGGGGCTGGGGCCAACGTCCTGACTTTC.

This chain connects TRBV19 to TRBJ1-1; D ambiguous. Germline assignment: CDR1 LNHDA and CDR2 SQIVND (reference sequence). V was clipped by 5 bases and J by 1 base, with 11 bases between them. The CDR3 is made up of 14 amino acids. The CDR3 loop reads CASSPGGKNTEAFF. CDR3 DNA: TGTGCCAGTAGTCCAGGAGGTAAGAACACTGAAGCTTTCTTT.

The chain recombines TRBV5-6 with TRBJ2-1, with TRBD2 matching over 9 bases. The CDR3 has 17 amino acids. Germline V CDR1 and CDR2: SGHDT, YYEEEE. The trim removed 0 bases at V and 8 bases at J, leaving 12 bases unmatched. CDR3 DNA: TGTGCCAGCAGCTTGGCGATTGGGCTAGCGGGAAAGGATGAGCAGTTCTTC. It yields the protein CASSLAIGLAGKDEQFF.

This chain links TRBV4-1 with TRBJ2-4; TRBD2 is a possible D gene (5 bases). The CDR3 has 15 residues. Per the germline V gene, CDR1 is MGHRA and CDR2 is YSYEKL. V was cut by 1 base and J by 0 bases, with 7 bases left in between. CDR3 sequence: CASSQGRVAKNIQYF. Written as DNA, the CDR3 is TGCGCCAGCAGCCAAGGGCGGGTAGCCAAAAACATTCAGTACTTC.

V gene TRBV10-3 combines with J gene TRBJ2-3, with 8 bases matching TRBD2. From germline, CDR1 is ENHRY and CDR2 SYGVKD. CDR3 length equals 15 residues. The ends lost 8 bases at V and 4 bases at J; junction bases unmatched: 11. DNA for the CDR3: TGTGCCATCGGTCGAGGGACTAGTCTTCCAGATACGCAGTATTTT. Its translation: CAIGRGTSLPDTQYF.

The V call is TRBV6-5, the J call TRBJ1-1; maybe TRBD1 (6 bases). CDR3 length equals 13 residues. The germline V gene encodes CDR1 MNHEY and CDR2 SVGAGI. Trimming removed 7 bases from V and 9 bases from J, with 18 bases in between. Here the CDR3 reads CASTGEDSLKAFF. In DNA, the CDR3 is TGTGCCAGCACTGGCGAGGACAGTCTAAAAGCTTTCTTT.

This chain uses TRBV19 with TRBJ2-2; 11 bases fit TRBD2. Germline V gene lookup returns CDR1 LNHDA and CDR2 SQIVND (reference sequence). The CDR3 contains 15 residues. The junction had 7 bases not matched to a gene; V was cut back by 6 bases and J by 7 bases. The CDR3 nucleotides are TGTGCCAGTAGATTACTAGCGGGAGACGTCGGGGAGCTGTTTTTT. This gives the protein CASRLLAGDVGELFF.

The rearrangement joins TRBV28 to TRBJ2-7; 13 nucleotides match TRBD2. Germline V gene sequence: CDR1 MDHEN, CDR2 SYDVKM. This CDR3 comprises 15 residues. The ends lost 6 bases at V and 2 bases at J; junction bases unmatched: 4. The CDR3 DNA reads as TGTGCCAGCAGGCGGGGACTAGCGGGAACCTACGAGCAGTACTTC. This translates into CASRRGLAGTYEQYF.

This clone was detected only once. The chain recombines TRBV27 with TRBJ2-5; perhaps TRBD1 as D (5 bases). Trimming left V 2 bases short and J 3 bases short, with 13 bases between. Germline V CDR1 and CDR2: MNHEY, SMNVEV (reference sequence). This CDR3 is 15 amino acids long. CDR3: CASSLQGATEETQYF. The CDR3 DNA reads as TGTGCCAGCAGTTTACAGGGTGCGACGGAAGAGACCCAGTACTTC.

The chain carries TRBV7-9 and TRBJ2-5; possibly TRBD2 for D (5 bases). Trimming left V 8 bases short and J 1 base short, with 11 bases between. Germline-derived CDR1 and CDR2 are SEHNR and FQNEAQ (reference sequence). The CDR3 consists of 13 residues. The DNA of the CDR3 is TGTGCCAGCGGGCGTGGGAGCCAAGAGACCCAGTACTTC. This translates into CASGRGSQETQYF.

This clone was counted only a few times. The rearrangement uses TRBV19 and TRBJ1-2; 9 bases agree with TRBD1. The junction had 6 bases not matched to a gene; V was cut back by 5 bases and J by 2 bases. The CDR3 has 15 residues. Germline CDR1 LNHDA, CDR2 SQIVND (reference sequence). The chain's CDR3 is CASSAGQGTNYGYTF. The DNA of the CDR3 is TGTGCCAGTAGTGCCGGACAGGGGACCAACTATGGCTACACCTTC.

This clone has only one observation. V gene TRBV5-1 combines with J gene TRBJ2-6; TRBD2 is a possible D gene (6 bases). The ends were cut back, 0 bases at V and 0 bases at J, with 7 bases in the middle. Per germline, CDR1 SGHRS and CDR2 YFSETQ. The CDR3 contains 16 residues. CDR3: CASSLVGSSGANVLTF. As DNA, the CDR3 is TGCGCCAGCAGCTTGGTCGGGAGCTCTGGGGCCAACGTCCTGACTTTC.

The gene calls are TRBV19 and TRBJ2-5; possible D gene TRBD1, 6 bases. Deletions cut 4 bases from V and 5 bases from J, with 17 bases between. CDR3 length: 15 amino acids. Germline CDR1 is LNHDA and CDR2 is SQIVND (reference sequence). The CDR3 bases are TGTGCCAGTAGTACCTCAACAGGGATGTGGGAGACCCAGTACTTC. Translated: CASSTSTGMWETQYF. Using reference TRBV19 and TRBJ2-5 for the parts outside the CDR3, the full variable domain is DGGITQSPKYLFRKEGQNVTLSCEQNLNHDAMYWYRQDPGQGLRLIYYSQIVNDFQKGDIAEGYSVSREKKESFPLTVTSAQKNPTAFYLCASSTSTGMWETQYFGPGTRLLVL.

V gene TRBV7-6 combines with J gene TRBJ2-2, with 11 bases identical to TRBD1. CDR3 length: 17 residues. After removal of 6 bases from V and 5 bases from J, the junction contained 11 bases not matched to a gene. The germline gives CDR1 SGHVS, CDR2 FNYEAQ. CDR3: CASSSGQGVHGTGELFF. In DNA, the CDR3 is TGTGCCAGCAGTTCGGGACAGGGGGTACATGGGACCGGGGAGCTGTTTTTT.

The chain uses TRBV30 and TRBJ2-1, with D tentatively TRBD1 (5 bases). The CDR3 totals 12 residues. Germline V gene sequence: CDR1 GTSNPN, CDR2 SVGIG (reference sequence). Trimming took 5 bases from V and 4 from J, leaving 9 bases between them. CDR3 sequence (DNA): TGTGCCTGGGGCAGGGCGTACAATGAGCAGTTCTTC. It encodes CAWGRAYNEQFF.

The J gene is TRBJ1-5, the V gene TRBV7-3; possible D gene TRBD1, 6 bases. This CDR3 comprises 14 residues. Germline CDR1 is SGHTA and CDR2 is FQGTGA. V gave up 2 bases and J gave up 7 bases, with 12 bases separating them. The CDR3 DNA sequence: TGTGCCAGCAGCTTAGCGGGGGGCGAACAGCCCCAGCATTTT. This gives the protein CASSLAGGEQPQHF.

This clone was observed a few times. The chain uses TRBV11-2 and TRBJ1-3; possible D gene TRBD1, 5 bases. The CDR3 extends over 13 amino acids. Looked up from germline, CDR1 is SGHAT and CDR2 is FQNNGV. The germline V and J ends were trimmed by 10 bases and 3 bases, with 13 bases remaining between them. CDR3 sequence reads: CATPGGVGNTIYF. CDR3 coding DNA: TGTGCCACCCCCGGGGGGGTTGGAAACACCATATATTTT.